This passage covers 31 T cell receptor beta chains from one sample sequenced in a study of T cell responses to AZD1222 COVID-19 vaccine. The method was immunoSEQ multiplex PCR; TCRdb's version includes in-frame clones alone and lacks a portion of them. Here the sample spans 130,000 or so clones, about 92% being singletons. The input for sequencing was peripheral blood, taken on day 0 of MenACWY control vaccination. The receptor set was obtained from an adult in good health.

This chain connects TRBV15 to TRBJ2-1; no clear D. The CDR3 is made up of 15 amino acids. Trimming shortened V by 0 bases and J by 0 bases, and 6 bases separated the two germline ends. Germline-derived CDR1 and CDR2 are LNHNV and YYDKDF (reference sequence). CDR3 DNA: TGTGCCACCAGCAGAGATTGGGACTCCTACAATGAGCAGTTCTTC. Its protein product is CATSRDWDSYNEQFF.

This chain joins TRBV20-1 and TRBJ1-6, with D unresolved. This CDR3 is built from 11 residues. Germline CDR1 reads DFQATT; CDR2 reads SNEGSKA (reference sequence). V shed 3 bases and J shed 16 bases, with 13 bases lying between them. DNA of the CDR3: TGCAGTGCTAGTTTGGAGCCAACTCTCCACTTT. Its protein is CSASLEPTLHF.

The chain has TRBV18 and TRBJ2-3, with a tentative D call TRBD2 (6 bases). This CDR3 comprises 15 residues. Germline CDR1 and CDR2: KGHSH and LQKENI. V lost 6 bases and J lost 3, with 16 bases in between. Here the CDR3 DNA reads TGTGCCAGCTCCCACTTATCGGAGGGGACAGATACGCAGTATTTT. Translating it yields CASSHLSEGTDTQYF.

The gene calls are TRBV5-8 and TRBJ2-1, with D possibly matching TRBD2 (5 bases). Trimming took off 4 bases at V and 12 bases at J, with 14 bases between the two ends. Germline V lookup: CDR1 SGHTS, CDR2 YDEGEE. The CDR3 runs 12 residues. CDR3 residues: CASSRSAWGQFF. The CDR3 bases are TGTGCCAGCAGCCGTAGCGCTTGGGGGCAGTTCTTC.

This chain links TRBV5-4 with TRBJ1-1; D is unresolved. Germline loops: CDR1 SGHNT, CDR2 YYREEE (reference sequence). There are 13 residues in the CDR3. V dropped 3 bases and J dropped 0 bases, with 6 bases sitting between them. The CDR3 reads CASSWDMNTEAFF. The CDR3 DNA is TGTGCCAGCAGCTGGGATATGAACACTGAAGCTTTCTTT.

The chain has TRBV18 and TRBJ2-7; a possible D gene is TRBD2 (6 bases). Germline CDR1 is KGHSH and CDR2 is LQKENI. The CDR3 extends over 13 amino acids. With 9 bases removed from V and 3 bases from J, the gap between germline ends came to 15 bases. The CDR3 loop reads CASSHGGIYEQYF. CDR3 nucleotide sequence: TGTGCCAGTTCCCACGGGGGAATCTACGAGCAGTACTTC.

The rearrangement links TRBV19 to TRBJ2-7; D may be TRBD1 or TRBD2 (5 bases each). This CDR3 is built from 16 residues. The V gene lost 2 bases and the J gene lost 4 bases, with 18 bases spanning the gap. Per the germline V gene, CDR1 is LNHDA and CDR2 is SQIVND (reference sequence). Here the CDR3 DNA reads TGTGCCAGTAGTATAAAGGTGGGACCCTATGAATACGAGCAGTACTTC. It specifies CASSIKVGPYEYEQYF.

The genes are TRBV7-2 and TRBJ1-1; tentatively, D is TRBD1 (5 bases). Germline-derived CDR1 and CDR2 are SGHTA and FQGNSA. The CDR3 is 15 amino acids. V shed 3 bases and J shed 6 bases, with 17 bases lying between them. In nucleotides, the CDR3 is TGTGCCAGCAGCTTCTTTCCCCCGGGGGTTGCTGAAGCTTTCTTT. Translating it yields CASSFFPPGVAEAFF.

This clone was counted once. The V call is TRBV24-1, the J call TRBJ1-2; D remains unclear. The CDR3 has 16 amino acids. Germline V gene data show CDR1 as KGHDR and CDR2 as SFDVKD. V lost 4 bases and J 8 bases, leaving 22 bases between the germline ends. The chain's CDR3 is CATSDLKTNLLEGYTF. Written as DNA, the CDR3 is TGTGCCACCAGTGACTTAAAGACCAACCTCCTAGAAGGCTACACCTTC.

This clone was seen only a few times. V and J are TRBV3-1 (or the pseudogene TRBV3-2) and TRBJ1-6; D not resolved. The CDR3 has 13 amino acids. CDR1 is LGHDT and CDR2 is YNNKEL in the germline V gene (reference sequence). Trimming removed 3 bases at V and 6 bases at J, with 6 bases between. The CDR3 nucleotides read TGTGCCAGCAGCCAGGGCCGTAATTCACCCCTCCACTTT. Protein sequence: CASSQGRNSPLHF.

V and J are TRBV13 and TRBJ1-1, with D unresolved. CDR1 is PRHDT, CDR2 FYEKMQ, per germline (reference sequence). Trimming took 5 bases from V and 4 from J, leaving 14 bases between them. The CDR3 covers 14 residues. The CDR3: CASSPRIFPTEAFF. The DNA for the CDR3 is TGTGCCAGCAGCCCCCGAATATTCCCCACTGAAGCTTTCTTT.

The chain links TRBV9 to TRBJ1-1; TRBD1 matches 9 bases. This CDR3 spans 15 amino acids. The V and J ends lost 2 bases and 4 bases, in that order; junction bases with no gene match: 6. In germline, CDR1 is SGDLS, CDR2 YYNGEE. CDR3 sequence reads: CASSVLGQGTTEAFF. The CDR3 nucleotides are TGTGCCAGCAGCGTCCTCGGACAGGGGACCACTGAAGCTTTCTTT.

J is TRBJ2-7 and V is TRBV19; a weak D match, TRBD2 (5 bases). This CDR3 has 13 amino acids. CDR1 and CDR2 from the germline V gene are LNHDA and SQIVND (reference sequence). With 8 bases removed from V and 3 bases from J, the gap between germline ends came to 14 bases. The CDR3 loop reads CASRGRADYEQYF. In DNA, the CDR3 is TGTGCCAGTCGGGGTAGGGCGGACTACGAGCAGTACTTC.

CDR3 in amino acids: CASSVDTSRVATNEKLFF. The CDR3 region has the DNA TGCGCCAGCAGCGTGGACACCAGTAGGGTTGCAACTAATGAAAAACTGTTTTTT. This rearrangement joins TRBV5-1 to TRBJ1-4, with TRBD1 as a possible D gene (5 bases). The CDR3 totals 18 residues. The germline V gene has CDR1 SGHRS and CDR2 YFSETQ. V was cut by 4 bases and J by 0 bases, with 19 bases left in between.

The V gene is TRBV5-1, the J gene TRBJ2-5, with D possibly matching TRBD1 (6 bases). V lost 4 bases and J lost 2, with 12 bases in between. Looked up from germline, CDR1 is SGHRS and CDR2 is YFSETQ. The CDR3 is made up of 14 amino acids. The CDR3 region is CASSLDRRQETQYF. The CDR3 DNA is TGCGCCAGCAGCCTCGACAGGAGACAAGAGACCCAGTACTTC.

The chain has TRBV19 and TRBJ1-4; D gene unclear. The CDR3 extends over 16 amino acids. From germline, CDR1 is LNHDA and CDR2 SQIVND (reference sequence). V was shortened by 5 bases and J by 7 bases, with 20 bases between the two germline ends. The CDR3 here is CASSRFPTVGSEKLFF. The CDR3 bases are TGTGCCAGTAGTCGGTTTCCGACCGTGGGAAGTGAAAAACTGTTTTTT.

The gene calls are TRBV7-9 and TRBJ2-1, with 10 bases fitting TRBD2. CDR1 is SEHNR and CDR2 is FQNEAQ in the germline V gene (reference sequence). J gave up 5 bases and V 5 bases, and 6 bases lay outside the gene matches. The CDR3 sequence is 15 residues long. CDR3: CASSQLAGEDNEQFF. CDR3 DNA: TGTGCCAGCAGCCAGCTAGCGGGAGAGGACAATGAGCAGTTCTTC.

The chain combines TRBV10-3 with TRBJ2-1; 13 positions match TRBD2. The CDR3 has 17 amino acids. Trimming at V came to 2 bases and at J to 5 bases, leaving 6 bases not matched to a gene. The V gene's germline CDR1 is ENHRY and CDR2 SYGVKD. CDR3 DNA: TGTGCCATCAGTGAGATGCCGGGACTAGCGGGGAACAATGAGCAGTTCTTC. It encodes CAISEMPGLAGNNEQFF.

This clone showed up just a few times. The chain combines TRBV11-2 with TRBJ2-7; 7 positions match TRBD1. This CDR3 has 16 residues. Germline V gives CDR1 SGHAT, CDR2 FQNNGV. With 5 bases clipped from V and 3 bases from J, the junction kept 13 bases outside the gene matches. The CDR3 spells CASSRGASGQIYEQYF. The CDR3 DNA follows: TGTGCCAGCAGCAGGGGAGCTTCGGGACAGATCTACGAGCAGTACTTC.

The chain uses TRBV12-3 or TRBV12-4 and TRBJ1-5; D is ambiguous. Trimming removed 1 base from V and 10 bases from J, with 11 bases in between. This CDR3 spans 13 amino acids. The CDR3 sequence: CASSLERNSPQHF. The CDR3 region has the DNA TGTGCCAGCAGTTTAGAAAGGAACAGTCCCCAGCATTTT.

The CDR3 DNA reads as TGCAGTGCTAGTATGCGGCAGGATAATTCACCCCTCCACTTT. Protein sequence: CSASMRQDNSPLHF. The chain joins TRBV20-1 to TRBJ1-6; no firm D call. V dropped 3 bases and J dropped 5 bases, with 11 bases sitting between them. This CDR3 is built from 14 residues. Germline lookup yields CDR1 DFQATT and CDR2 SNEGSKA (reference sequence).

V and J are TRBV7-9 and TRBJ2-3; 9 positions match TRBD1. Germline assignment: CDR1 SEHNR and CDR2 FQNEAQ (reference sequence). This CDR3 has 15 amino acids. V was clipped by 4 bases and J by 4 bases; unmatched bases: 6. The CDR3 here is CASSSDRGGPDTQYF. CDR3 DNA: TGTGCCAGCAGCTCGGACAGGGGAGGCCCAGATACGCAGTATTTT.

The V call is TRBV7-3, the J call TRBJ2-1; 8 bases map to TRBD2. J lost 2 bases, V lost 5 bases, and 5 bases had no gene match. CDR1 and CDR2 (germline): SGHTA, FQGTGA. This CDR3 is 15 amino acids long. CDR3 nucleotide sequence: TGTGCCAGCAGCCTCGTAGCGGGGACCTACAATGAGCAGTTCTTC. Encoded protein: CASSLVAGTYNEQFF.

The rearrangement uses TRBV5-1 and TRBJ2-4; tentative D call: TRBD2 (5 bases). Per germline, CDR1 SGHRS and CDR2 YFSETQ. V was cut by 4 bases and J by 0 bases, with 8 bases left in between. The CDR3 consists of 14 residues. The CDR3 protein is CASSPDLAKNIQYF. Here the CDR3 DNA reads TGCGCCAGCAGCCCGGACTTAGCCAAAAACATTCAGTACTTC.

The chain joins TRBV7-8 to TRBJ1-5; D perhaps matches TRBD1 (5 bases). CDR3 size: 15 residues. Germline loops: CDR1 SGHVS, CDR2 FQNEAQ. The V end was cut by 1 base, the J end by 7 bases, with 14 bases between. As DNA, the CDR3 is TGTGCCAGCAGCTTAGGGGCAGGGCATGGGCAGCCCCAGCATTTT. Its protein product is CASSLGAGHGQPQHF.

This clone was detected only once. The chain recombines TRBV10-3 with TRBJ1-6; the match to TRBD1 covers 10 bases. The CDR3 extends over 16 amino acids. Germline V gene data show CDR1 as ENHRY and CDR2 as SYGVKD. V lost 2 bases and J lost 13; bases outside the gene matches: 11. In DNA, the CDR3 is TGTGCCATCAGTGAGCTTCCAATGACAGGGGGCCGGCCCCTCCACTTT. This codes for CAISELPMTGGRPLHF.

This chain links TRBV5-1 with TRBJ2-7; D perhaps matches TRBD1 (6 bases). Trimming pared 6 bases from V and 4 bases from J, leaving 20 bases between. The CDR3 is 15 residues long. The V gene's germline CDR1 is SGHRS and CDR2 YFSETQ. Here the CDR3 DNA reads TGCGCCAGCAAAACAGGGCGGTCGGCAGGGTACGAGCAGTACTTC. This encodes CASKTGRSAGYEQYF.

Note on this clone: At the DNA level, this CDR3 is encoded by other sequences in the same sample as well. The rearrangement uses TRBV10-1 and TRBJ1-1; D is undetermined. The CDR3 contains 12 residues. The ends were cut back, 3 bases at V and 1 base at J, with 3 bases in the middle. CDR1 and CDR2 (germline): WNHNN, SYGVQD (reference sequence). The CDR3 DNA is TGCGCCAGCAGTGATCCGAACACTGAAGCTTTCTTT. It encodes CASSDPNTEAFF.

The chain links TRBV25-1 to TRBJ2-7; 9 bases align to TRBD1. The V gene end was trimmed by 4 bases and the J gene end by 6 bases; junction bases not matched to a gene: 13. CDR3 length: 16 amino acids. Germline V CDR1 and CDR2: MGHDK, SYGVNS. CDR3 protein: CASSVLSGQGVSEQYF. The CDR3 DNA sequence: TGTGCCAGCAGTGTACTTTCGGGACAGGGAGTAAGCGAGCAGTACTTC.

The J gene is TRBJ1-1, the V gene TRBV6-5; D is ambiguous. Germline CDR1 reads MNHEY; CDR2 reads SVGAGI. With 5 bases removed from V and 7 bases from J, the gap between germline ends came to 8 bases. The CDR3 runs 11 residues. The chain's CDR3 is CASSKDFEAFF. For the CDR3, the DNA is TGTGCCAGCAGTAAGGACTTTGAAGCTTTCTTT.

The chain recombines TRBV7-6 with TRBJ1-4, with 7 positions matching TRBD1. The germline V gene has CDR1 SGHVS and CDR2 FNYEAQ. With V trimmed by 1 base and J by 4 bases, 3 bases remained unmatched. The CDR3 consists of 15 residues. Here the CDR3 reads CASSLGTGDNEKLFF. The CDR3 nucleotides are TGTGCCAGCAGCTTAGGAACAGGGGATAATGAAAAACTGTTTTTT.